The rows below give T cell receptor beta chains drawn from one sample of a study of CD8+ T cells in alopecia areata. Measured with immunoSEQ multiplex PCR; TCRdb has only the in-frame clones, and not every one. The top ten hold around a tenth of the sample, which has about 180,000 clones, around 49% seen once. Sequencing used CD8+ T cells sorted from blood, obtained around week 54, from a patient treated with tofacitinib. These receptors came from a human donor with alopecia areata. Both conserved end residues are part of each CDR3. Fields, in order: CDR3 protein, CDR3 DNA, V gene, D gene, clone size, J gene. D genes are given only for firm matches. The size entry is marked missing in some rows and otherwise reads once, few, many or a size class.

CSVSDNEQFF	TGCAGCGTTTCCGATAATGAGCAGTTCTTC	TRBV29-1	-	-	TRBJ2-1
CASSLWVGQPQHF	TGTGCCAGCAGTTTATGGGTCGGTCAGCCCCAGCATTTT	TRBV27	-	-	TRBJ1-5
CASSLQGLAGWPYNEQFF	TGTGCCAGCAGTCTTCAGGGACTAGCGGGGTGGCCCTACAATGAGCAGTTCTTC	TRBV27	TRBD2	few	TRBJ2-1
CASSVGQDLGNQPQHF	TGTGCCAGCAGCGTGGGACAGGACCTTGGCAATCAGCCCCAGCATTTT	TRBV9	TRBD1	-	TRBJ1-5
CASSPPVGETQYF	TGTGCCAGCAGCCCCCCGGTGGGGGAGACCCAGTACTTC	TRBV13	-	-	TRBJ2-5
CASTEVGHTEAFF	TGCGCCAGCACTGAAGTCGGGCACACTGAAGCTTTCTTT	TRBV10-2	-	-	TRBJ1-1
CASSLGLPPYEQYF	TGTGCCAGCAGTTTAGGCCTACCCCCCTACGAGCAGTACTTC	TRBV27	-	-	TRBJ2-7
CASSYQDGRETQYF	TGTGCCAGCAGTTACCAAGACGGACGGGAGACCCAGTACTTC	TRBV6-5	-	-	TRBJ2-5
CSFSGEAAEAFF	TGCAGCTTTTCAGGGGAAGCGGCTGAAGCTTTCTTT	TRBV29-1	-	-	TRBJ1-1
CASSLATGRNEQFF	TGTGCCAGCAGCTTAGCCACAGGACGCAATGAGCAGTTCTTC	TRBV7-2	-	few	TRBJ2-1
CASSQVPLQGTLTGELFF	TGCGCCAGCAGCCAAGTTCCCTTACAGGGGACTCTCACCGGGGAGCTGTTTTTT	TRBV4-1	-	-	TRBJ2-2
CASSLWGAGSTDTQYF	TGTGCCAGCAGTTTATGGGGCGCGGGGAGCACAGATACGCAGTATTTT	TRBV27	-	-	TRBJ2-3
CASSLLTRGTEAFF	TGTGCCAGCAGCCTCTTGACCCGGGGGACTGAAGCTTTCTTT	TRBV11-2	-	-	TRBJ1-1
CAIGGARLPDTQYF	TGTGCCATCGGTGGGGCGCGTCTTCCCGATACGCAGTATTTT	TRBV7-9	-	once	TRBJ2-3
CASSTSWEGDQPQHF	-	TRBV27	-	few	TRBJ1-5
CASSDFHRAYQPQHF	TGTGCCAGCAGCGACTTTCACAGGGCTTATCAGCCCCAGCATTTT	TRBV9	-	-	TRBJ1-5
CSATRTDTQYF	TGCAGTGCTACTCGCACAGATACGCAGTATTTT	TRBV20-1	-	-	TRBJ2-3
CASRGQADNQPQHF	TGTGCCAGCAGGGGACAGGCCGACAATCAGCCCCAGCATTTT	TRBV27	TRBD1	-	TRBJ1-5
CASNDGDTGELFF	TGTGCCAGCAACGACGGAGACACCGGGGAGCTGTTTTTT	TRBV6-4	-	-	TRBJ2-2
CASSQDRGGEETQYF	TGTGCCAGCAGCCAAGATAGAGGAGGGGAAGAGACCCAGTACTTC	TRBV7-9	-	few	TRBJ2-5
CATEEIPGELFF	TGTGCCACCGAGGAGATCCCCGGGGAGCTGTTTTTT	TRBV15	-	-	TRBJ2-2
CASSPGDRADDEQYF	TGTGCCAGCAGCCCGGGGGACAGGGCAGACGACGAGCAGTACTTC	TRBV7-3	TRBD1	few	TRBJ2-7
CASTRLQGTNTEAFF	TGTGCCAGCACTCGGTTACAGGGCACAAACACTGAAGCTTTCTTT	TRBV6-6	-	few	TRBJ1-1
CASRAPGQGNETQYF	TGTGCCAGCAGAGCTCCGGGACAGGGGAACGAGACCCAGTACTTC	TRBV25-1	TRBD1	-	TRBJ2-5
CASSQTQDYGYTF	TGTGCCAGCAGCCAGACCCAGGACTATGGCTACACCTTC	TRBV6-5	-	-	TRBJ1-2
CASMRGGPLVDTQYF	TGTGCCAGCATGCGGGGAGGACCTCTCGTAGATACGCAGTATTTT	TRBV2	-	-	TRBJ2-3
CASSSSGGTTNTDTQYF	TGTGCCAGCAGCTCTAGCGGGGGGACTACAAACACAGATACGCAGTATTTT	TRBV13	TRBD2	-	TRBJ2-3
CASSVRQGAYGYTF	TGTGCCAGCAGCGTACGGCAGGGAGCCTATGGCTACACCTTC	TRBV9	-	-	TRBJ1-2
CASSLGGDTEAFF	TGTGCCAGCAGCTTAGGAGGTGACACTGAAGCTTTCTTT	TRBV13	-	-	TRBJ1-1
CAISDVEGQVNGYTF	TGTGCCATCAGTGACGTCGAGGGACAGGTTAATGGCTACACCTTC	TRBV10-3	TRBD1	-	TRBJ1-2
CASSLSGGRETQYF	TGTGCCAGCAGCTTAAGTGGGGGGCGAGAGACCCAGTACTTC	TRBV7-2	-	-	TRBJ2-5
CASSLRGNQPQHF	TGTGCCAGCAGCTTACGTGGTAATCAGCCCCAGCATTTT	TRBV7-9	-	-	TRBJ1-5
CASSEDGGGSTQPQHF	TGTGCCAGCAGTGAAGACGGGGGGGGCAGCACTCAGCCCCAGCATTTT	TRBV6-1	-	-	TRBJ1-5
CASSVGLAMVTGELFF	TGTGCCAGCAGCGTAGGACTAGCAATGGTCACCGGGGAGCTGTTTTTT	TRBV9	TRBD2	-	TRBJ2-2
CAWSHRDSHNEQFF	TGTGCCTGGAGTCACCGGGACTCACACAATGAGCAGTTCTTC	TRBV30	-	-	TRBJ2-1
CASKRGQGDSYNSPLHF	TGTGCCAGCAAACGCGGACAGGGGGACTCCTATAATTCACCCCTCCACTTT	TRBV2	TRBD1	-	TRBJ1-6